The 30 T cell receptor beta chains presented below share a single source sample, sequenced in a study of blood T cell repertoires in COVID-19 (TCRdb year 2020). Library generation was performed with the immunoSEQ multiplex PCR assay. TCRdb mirrors the immuneACCESS table, restricted to in-frame sequences. Some clones are absent from its copies; in checked studies, under half trace to an unresolved V gene, and the reason for the others is unknown. For this sample the table gives 62,000 or so clones, of which 75% to 90% were detected only once. The ten largest clones take up approximately 2.5% of the sample. The sequenced sample was peripheral blood. Receptor source: a human donor in a cohort sampled during active COVID-19.

The chain is built from TRBV5-8 and TRBJ1-1; D is ambiguous. CDR1 is SGHTS and CDR2 is YDEGEE in the germline V gene. Between the trimmed V and J ends, which lost 4 bases and 4 bases, there was a span of 11 bases. This CDR3 is 13 amino acids long. Written as DNA, the CDR3 is TGTGCCAGCAGCAAAGTGGCAGTCACTGAAGCTTTCTTT. Its protein product is CASSKVAVTEAFF.

The J gene is TRBJ2-2, the V gene TRBV9; 11 bases fit TRBD1. The CDR3 runs to 14 residues. V trimming: 6 bases; J trimming: 5 bases; junction bases outside the gene matches: 3. The germline gives CDR1 SGDLS, CDR2 YYNGEE. As DNA, the CDR3 is TGTGCCAGCACCCGGGACAGGGGGACCGGGGAGCTGTTTTTT. It yields the protein CASTRDRGTGELFF.

This clone appeared a few times. J is TRBJ1-3 and V is TRBV5-6; D is ambiguous. The CDR3 is 15 residues long. V was trimmed by 5 bases and J by 3 bases, leaving 15 bases between them. CDR1 and CDR2 (germline): SGHDT, YYEEEE. The CDR3 region is CASRPRGSDGNTIYF. In DNA form, the CDR3 reads TGTGCCAGCAGGCCACGGGGAAGTGATGGAAACACCATATATTTT.

The chain has TRBV18 and TRBJ2-7; D may be TRBD1 (5 bases). With 5 bases removed from V and 3 bases from J, the gap between germline ends came to 11 bases. Germline CDR1 and CDR2: KGHSH and LQKENI. CDR3 length: 13 residues. The CDR3 DNA is TGTGCCAGCTCATCCCGACAGATCTACGAGCAGTACTTC. Translation gives CASSSRQIYEQYF.

CDR3 in DNA: TGTGCCAGCAGCCTACAGGACCCGATTAGCAATCAGCCCCAGCATTTT. As protein: CASSLQDPISNQPQHF. This chain joins TRBV7-2 and TRBJ1-5; D possibly corresponds to TRBD1 (5 bases). V dropped 5 bases and J dropped 0 bases, with 14 bases sitting between them. Germline-derived CDR1 and CDR2 are SGHTA and FQGNSA. The CDR3 has 16 amino acids.

This chain links TRBV2 with TRBJ2-7, with TRBD2 matching over 8 bases. This CDR3 comprises 13 residues. The ends lost 8 bases at V and 2 bases at J; junction bases unmatched: 5. Germline-derived CDR1 and CDR2 are SNHLY and FYNNEI. The CDR3 sequence: CASCAGGPYEQYF. The CDR3 DNA is TGTGCCAGCTGTGCGGGGGGCCCCTACGAGCAGTACTTC.

This chain connects TRBV14 to TRBJ2-5; D perhaps matches TRBD2 (7 bases). The CDR3 spans 13 residues. V dropped 0 bases and J dropped 13 bases, with 15 bases sitting between them. The germline CDR1 and CDR2 sequences are SGHDN and FVKESK. As DNA, the CDR3 is TGTGCCAGCAGCCAAGAAGCGGGACACCCTATGTACTTC. As protein: CASSQEAGHPMYF.

V gene TRBV19 combines with J gene TRBJ2-7, with TRBD1 matching 10 bases. Germline CDR1 is LNHDA and CDR2 is SQIVND (reference sequence). This CDR3 is 13 amino acids long. Trimming took 7 bases from V and 6 from J; bases not matched to a gene: 6. The CDR3 sequence: CASMGQGLAEQYF. DNA for the CDR3: TGTGCCAGTATGGGACAGGGGTTGGCCGAGCAGTACTTC.

The chain recombines TRBV5-1 with TRBJ2-2; TRBD1 agrees at 8 bases. The CDR3 has 16 amino acids. Looked up from germline, CDR1 is SGHRS and CDR2 is YFSETQ. The V gene end was trimmed by 4 bases and the J gene end by 4 bases; junction bases not matched to a gene: 9. In DNA form, the CDR3 reads TGCGCCAGCAGCACCTGGACAGGGCCGAGCACCGGGGAGCTGTTTTTT. Protein product: CASSTWTGPSTGELFF.

The chain uses TRBV2 and TRBJ2-1; 10 bases line up with TRBD1. CDR1 is SNHLY and CDR2 is FYNNEI in the germline V gene. The CDR3 length is 13 residues. V was clipped by 8 bases and J by 8 bases; unmatched bases: 6. CDR3 protein: CASGDRGGDEQFF. The CDR3 DNA is TGTGCCAGCGGGGACAGGGGTGGGGATGAGCAGTTCTTC.

J is TRBJ2-1 and V is TRBV6-2 or TRBV6-3; 8 positions match TRBD2. This CDR3 contains 13 residues. CDR1 and CDR2 (germline): MNHEY, SVGEGT. V was pared by 5 bases and J by 6 bases, with 3 bases of the junction left unmatched. The CDR3 here is CASSAGTSNEQFF. Written as DNA, the CDR3 is TGTGCCAGCAGTGCCGGGACTAGCAATGAGCAGTTCTTC.

The chain carries TRBV10-3 and TRBJ1-1; 9 nucleotides match TRBD1. J lost 3 bases, V lost 10 bases, and 3 bases had no gene match. Germline V lookup: CDR1 ENHRY, CDR2 SYGVKD. This CDR3 contains 12 residues. CDR3 residues: CANRGRDTEAFF. The DNA of the CDR3 is TGTGCCAACAGGGGGCGCGACACTGAAGCTTTCTTT.

This chain uses TRBV30 with TRBJ2-1; 12 bases match TRBD2. Looked up from germline, CDR1 is GTSNPN and CDR2 is SVGIG (reference sequence). With 3 bases clipped from V and 4 bases from J, the junction kept 4 bases outside the gene matches. The CDR3 has 15 amino acids. CDR3 region: CAWRYGLAGYNEQFF. The CDR3, as DNA: TGTGCCTGGAGGTATGGACTAGCGGGATACAATGAGCAGTTCTTC.

The J gene is TRBJ2-1, the V gene TRBV5-1; maybe TRBD2 (5 bases). CDR1 SGHRS and CDR2 YFSETQ come from the germline V gene. This CDR3 contains 15 residues. The V gene lost 1 base and the J gene lost 9 bases, with 17 bases spanning the gap. CDR3 sequence (DNA): TGCGCCAGCAGCTTGTCCCCGTCGTACGGAGGTGAGCAGTTCTTC. Protein product: CASSLSPSYGGEQFF.

The V and J genes are TRBV28 and TRBJ2-7; 10 bases match TRBD1. The V segment lost 5 bases and the J segment 4 bases; nucleotides outside the gene matches: 8. Germline CDR1 MDHEN, CDR2 SYDVKM. The CDR3 sequence is 15 residues long. The CDR3 DNA sequence: TGTGCCAGCAGTCTCCCGGGACAGGGGAGATACGAGCAGTACTTC. Translating gives CASSLPGQGRYEQYF.

This CDR3 is CASSLLRDISNQETQYF. CDR3 nucleotides: TGTGCCAGCAGCCTACTTCGGGACATATCAAACCAAGAGACCCAGTACTTC. The V and J genes are TRBV3-1 (or the pseudogene TRBV3-2) and TRBJ2-5; tentative D call: TRBD1 (6 bases). V was pared by 4 bases and J by 0 bases, with 18 bases between. From germline, CDR1 is LGHDT and CDR2 YNNKEL (reference sequence). The CDR3 sequence is 17 residues long.

The V and J genes are TRBV18 and TRBJ1-1; 10 bases map to TRBD1. Germline CDR1 reads KGHSH; CDR2 reads LQKENI. The J segment lost 5 bases and the V segment lost 5 bases, leaving 2 bases of the junction unmatched. The CDR3 contains 13 residues. The CDR3 region is CASSGDRGTEAFF. CDR3 bases: TGTGCCAGCTCAGGGGACAGGGGAACTGAAGCTTTCTTT.

The chain uses TRBV7-9 and TRBJ2-2; 9 bases fit TRBD1. The CDR3 totals 15 residues. Looked up from germline, CDR1 is SEHNR and CDR2 is FQNEAQ (reference sequence). The trim removed 5 bases at V and 1 base at J, leaving 2 bases unmatched. As DNA, the CDR3 is TGTGCCAGCAGCCTGGACAGGGGGAACACCGGGGAGCTGTTTTTT. Translation gives CASSLDRGNTGELFF.

This clone has only one observation. The chain uses TRBV11-2 and TRBJ2-1; D unresolved. The V and J ends lost 7 bases and 8 bases respectively, with 9 bases between them. Germline-derived CDR1 and CDR2 are SGHAT and FQNNGV. The CDR3 has 11 residues. CDR3 loop: CASNSRDEQFF. As DNA, the CDR3 is TGTGCCAGCAATAGCCGGGATGAGCAGTTCTTC.

The rearrangement joins TRBV4-3 to TRBJ2-7, with 10 positions matching TRBD1. Germline V CDR1 and CDR2: LGHNA, YSLEER. Losses at the gene ends were 5 bases for V and 2 bases for J; bases not matched to a gene: 9. The length of the CDR3 is 16 residues. Written as DNA, the CDR3 is TGCGCCAGCAGCGCCCAGACAGGGGGCCACACCTACGAGCAGTACTTC. It specifies CASSAQTGGHTYEQYF.

This chain uses TRBV6-5 with TRBJ1-1; perhaps TRBD1 as D (5 bases). Germline V gene data show CDR1 as MNHEY and CDR2 as SVGAGI. This CDR3 comprises 14 residues. The ends were cut back, 5 bases at V and 4 bases at J, with 14 bases in the middle. CDR3 DNA sequence: TGTGCCAGCAGTCGGGGGACGGGGATCACTGAAGCTTTCTTT. Its translation is CASSRGTGITEAFF.

CDR3 protein: CASSLGGGGTEAFF. CDR3 DNA sequence: TGTGCCAGCAGCTTAGGAGGGGGCGGTACTGAAGCTTTCTTT. The chain couples TRBV7-6 to TRBJ1-1, with TRBD1 identical over 7 bases. Germline-derived CDR1 and CDR2 are SGHVS and FNYEAQ. CDR3 length: 14 amino acids. Trimming cost V 1 base and J 5 bases; bases outside gene matches: 4.

V gene TRBV5-4 combines with J gene TRBJ2-5, with 7 bases that match TRBD2. Germline values: CDR1 SGHNT, CDR2 YYREEE (reference sequence). V gave up 1 base and J gave up 5 bases; unmatched junction bases: 5. This CDR3 is 14 amino acids long. The CDR3 reads CASSLRRERETQYF. The CDR3 DNA is TGTGCCAGCAGCTTGCGGCGGGAGAGGGAGACCCAGTACTTC.

This clone appeared once. The chain combines TRBV7-6 with TRBJ2-3; maybe TRBD2 (7 bases). The CDR3 has 15 residues. V was cut by 0 bases and J by 2 bases, with 9 bases left in between. Germline CDR1 is SGHVS and CDR2 is FNYEAQ. CDR3 coding DNA: TGTGCCAGCAGCTTAGCGGGGGGGCCCACAGATACGCAGTATTTT. Encoded protein: CASSLAGGPTDTQYF.

This chain joins TRBV14 and TRBJ1-2, with 7 positions matching TRBD1. The germline CDR1 and CDR2 sequences are SGHDN and FVKESK. The junction had 12 bases not matched to a gene; V was cut back by 3 bases and J by 5 bases. This CDR3 is 16 amino acids long. In DNA, the CDR3 is TGTGCCAGCAGCCATGCTACGAGGGGGCAAAGATATGGCTACACCTTC. Protein sequence: CASSHATRGQRYGYTF. Variable domain in full (rest from reference TRBV14 and TRBJ1-2): EAGVTQFPSHSVIEKGQTVTLRCDPISGHDNLYWYRRVMGKEIKFLLHFVKESKQDESGMPNNRFLAERTGGTYSTLKVQPAELEDSGVYFCASSHATRGQRYGYTFGSGTRLTVV.

The chain carries TRBV18 and TRBJ2-3, with a weak D call TRBD2 (6 bases). Germline V gives CDR1 KGHSH, CDR2 LQKENI. Trimming cost V 0 bases and J 10 bases, with 17 bases left between them. The CDR3 has 15 amino acids. CDR3 nucleotides: TGTGCCAGCTCACCACCCCTTCTCCAGAGACTAGCGCAGTATTTT. Encoded protein: CASSPPLLQRLAQYF.

The chain combines TRBV19 with TRBJ1-1, with no clear D. The CDR3 spans 13 residues. The ends were cut back, 5 bases at V and 1 base at J, with 8 bases in the middle. Germline CDR1 reads LNHDA; CDR2 reads SQIVND (reference sequence). The CDR3 sequence: CASSSESNTEAFF. DNA of the CDR3: TGTGCCAGTAGTTCAGAATCGAACACTGAAGCTTTCTTT.

The V and J genes are TRBV10-3 and TRBJ2-1; 11 bases are a match to TRBD2. CDR3 size: 15 residues. Germline V gives CDR1 ENHRY, CDR2 SYGVKD. Trimming cost V 3 bases and J 8 bases; bases outside gene matches: 6. DNA for the CDR3: TGTGCCATCAGTGATTGGTTAGCGGGGGGGGATGAGCAGTTCTTC. This codes for CAISDWLAGGDEQFF.

V is TRBV4-2 and J is TRBJ2-1; D gene uncertain. Germline loops: CDR1 LGHNA, CDR2 YNFKEQ. The CDR3 totals 14 residues. V was pared by 0 bases and J by 6 bases, with 9 bases between. The CDR3 DNA reads TGTGCCAGCAGCCAAGACCGAGCACCCAATGAGCAGTTCTTC. Translation: CASSQDRAPNEQFF.

The rearrangement uses TRBV11-2 and TRBJ2-7; weak D call: TRBD1 (6 bases). Between the trimmed V and J ends, which lost 4 bases and 6 bases, there was a span of 13 bases. Germline V gene lookup returns CDR1 SGHAT and CDR2 FQNNGV. The CDR3 runs 13 residues. Here the CDR3 DNA reads TGTGCCAGCAGCTCTACAGGGTCGGGCGAGCAGTACTTC. Translated, it gives CASSSTGSGEQYF.